The clone carrying this T cell receptor (beta chain) has just a few counts. The antigen is undetermined. This record comes from a study of T cells in Graves' hyperthyroidism and ophthalmopathy. Whole-study findings and limits: Researchers found most expanded thyroid clonotypes above 0.001 in blood as well. Ophthalmopathy prediction by the model preceded onset by a median approximately 6.1 months.

RNA transcripts were the template for amplifying TCR beta CDR3 regions. The primer set for the first-round RT-PCR of the TCR CDR3 was HTBI. TCRdb processed the multiplex PCR reads anew with MiXCR; each CDR3 protein has one entry. The table includes 330,000 or so distinct CDR3 sequences, around 19% detected once. The receptor was isolated from a man in his forties or fifties with Graves' ophthalmopathy. Sequencing was carried out using blood.

The CDR3 DNA reads as TGTGCCAGCAGCCCCTTAGGGACAGGGGGGCGAGGTACGCAGTATTTT. Protein sequence: CASSPLGTGGRGTQYF. The chain recombines TRBV6-1 with TRBJ2-3, with TRBD1 identical over 11 bases. Germline loops: CDR1 MNHNS, CDR2 SASEGT. This CDR3 has 16 residues. Unmatched junction bases numbered 13, after V lost 6 bases and J lost 8 bases.